This T cell receptor beta chain was found in a study of blood T cells in healthy people across ages. Study overall: Template switching recovered approximately one barcoded beta molecule for every two T cells.

The CDR3 runs to 17 residues. Germline V gene sequence: CDR1 SEHNR, CDR2 FQNEAQ (reference sequence). V gave up 1 base and J gave up 3 bases; unmatched junction bases: 9. PCR was performed a second time for about 6 to 11 cycles using a sample-barcoded 5' primer and a J-beta primer mix. Every cDNA molecule bore a tag from a template-switch adaptor containing 12 random nucleotides. TCRdb itself ran the 5' RACE reads through MiXCR, one entry per CDR3 protein. The sample contains hundreds of thousands of distinct CDR3 sequences, 45% to 50% of which appear only once. This clonotype appeared a few times. Its antigen is not known. Study findings and constraints: Per-million-T-cell TCR beta diversity fell roughly linearly with age. Strong correlation was found linking TCR beta diversity to naive T cell percentage.

The sequence derives from a woman in her fifties or sixties in good health. Sample: blood. The chain is built from TRBV7-9 and TRBJ2-3; 8 bases are shared with TRBD1. DNA for the CDR3: TGTGCCAGCAGCTTAGAAGGACAGGGCGTGTCGACAGATACGCAGTATTTT. This encodes CASSLEGQGVSTDTQYF.